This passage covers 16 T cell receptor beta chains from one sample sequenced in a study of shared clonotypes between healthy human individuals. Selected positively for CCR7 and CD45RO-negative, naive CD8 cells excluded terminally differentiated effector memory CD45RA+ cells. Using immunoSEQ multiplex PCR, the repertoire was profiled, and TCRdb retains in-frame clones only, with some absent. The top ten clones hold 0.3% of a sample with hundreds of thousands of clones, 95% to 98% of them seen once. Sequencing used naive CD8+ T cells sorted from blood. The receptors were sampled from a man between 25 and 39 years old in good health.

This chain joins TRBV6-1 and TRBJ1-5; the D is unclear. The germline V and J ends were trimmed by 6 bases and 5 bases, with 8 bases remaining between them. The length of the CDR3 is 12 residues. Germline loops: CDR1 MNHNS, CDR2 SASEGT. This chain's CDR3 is CASRETYQPQHF. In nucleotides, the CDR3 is TGTGCCAGCAGAGAAACCTATCAGCCCCAGCATTTT.

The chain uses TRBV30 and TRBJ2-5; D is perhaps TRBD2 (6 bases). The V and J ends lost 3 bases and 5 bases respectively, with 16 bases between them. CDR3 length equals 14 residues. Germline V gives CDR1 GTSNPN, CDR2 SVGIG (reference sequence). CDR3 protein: CAWRVPGSRETQYF. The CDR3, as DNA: TGTGCCTGGAGAGTTCCCGGGAGCAGGGAGACCCAGTACTTC. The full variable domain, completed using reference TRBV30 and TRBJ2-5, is SQTIHQWPATLVQPVGSPLSLECTVEGTSNPNLYWYRQAAGRGLQLLFYSVGIGQISSEVPQNLSASRPQDRQFILSSKKLLLSDSGFYLCAWRVPGSRETQYFGPGTRLLVL.

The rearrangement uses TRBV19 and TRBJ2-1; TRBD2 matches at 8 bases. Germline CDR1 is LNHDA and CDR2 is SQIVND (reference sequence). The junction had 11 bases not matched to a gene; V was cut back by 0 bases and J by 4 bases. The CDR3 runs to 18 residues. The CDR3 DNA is TGTGCCAGTAGTATAGATTTTTGGAGCGGGAGTATGTACAATGAGCAGTTCTTC. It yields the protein CASSIDFWSGSMYNEQFF.

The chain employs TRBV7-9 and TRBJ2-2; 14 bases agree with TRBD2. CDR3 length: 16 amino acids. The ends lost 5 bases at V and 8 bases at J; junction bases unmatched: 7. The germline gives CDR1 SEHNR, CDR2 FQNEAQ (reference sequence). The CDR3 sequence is CASSIGTSGRDGELFF. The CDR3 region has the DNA TGTGCCAGCAGCATCGGGACTAGCGGGAGAGATGGGGAGCTGTTTTTT.

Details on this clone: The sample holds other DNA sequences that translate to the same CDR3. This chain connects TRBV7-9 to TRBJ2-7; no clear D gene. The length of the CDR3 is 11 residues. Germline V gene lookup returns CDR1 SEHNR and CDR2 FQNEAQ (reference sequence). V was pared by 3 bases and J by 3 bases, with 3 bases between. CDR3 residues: CASSFDYEQYF. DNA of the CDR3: TGTGCCAGCAGCTTTGACTACGAGCAGTACTTC.

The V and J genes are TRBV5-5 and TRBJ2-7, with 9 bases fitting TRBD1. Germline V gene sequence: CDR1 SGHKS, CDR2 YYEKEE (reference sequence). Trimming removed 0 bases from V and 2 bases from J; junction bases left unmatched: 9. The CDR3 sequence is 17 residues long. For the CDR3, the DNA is TGTGCCAGCAGCTTGGACCGGGACAGGGTTATGCCCTACGAGCAGTACTTC. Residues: CASSLDRDRVMPYEQYF.

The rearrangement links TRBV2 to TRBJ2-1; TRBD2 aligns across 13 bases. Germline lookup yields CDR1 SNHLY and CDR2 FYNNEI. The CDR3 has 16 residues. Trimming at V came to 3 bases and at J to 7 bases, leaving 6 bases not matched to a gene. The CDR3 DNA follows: TGTGCCAGCAGTGACGGAGGACTAGCGGGAGTAAATGAGCAGTTCTTC. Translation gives CASSDGGLAGVNEQFF.

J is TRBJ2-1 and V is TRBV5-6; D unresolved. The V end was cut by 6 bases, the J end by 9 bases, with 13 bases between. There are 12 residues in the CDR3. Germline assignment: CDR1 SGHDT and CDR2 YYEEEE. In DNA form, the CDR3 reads TGTGCCAGCACCCTGTCGGGTCTTGAGCAGTTCTTC. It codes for CASTLSGLEQFF.

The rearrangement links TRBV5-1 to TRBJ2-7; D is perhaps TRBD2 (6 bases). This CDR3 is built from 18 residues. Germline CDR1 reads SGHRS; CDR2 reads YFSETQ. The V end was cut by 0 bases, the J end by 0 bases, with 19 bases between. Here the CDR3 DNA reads TGCGCCAGCAGCTTGGAGGTATCTGGCGGAGGGAGCTCCTACGAGCAGTACTTC. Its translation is CASSLEVSGGGSSYEQYF.

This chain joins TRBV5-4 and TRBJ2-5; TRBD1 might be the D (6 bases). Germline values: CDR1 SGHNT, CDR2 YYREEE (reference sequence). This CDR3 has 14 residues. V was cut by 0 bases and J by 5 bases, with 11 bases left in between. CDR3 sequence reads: CASSLATGRETQYF. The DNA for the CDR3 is TGTGCCAGCAGCTTGGCTACAGGGCGGGAGACCCAGTACTTC.

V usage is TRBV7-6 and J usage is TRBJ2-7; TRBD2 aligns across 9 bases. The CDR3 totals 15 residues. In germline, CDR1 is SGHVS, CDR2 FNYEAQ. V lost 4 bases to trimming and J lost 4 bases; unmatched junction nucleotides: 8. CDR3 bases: TGTGCCAGCAGCTCCCCGGCGGGAGGGCCATACGAGCAGTACTTC. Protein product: CASSSPAGGPYEQYF.

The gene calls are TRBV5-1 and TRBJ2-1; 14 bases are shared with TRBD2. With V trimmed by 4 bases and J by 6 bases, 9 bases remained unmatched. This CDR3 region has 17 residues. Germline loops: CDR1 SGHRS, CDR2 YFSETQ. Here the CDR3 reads CASSPRTSGRFSNEQFF. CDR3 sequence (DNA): TGCGCCAGCAGCCCGAGGACTAGCGGGAGGTTCAGCAATGAGCAGTTCTTC. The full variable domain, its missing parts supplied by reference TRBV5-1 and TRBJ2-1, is KAGVTQTPRYLIKTRGQQVTLSCSPISGHRSVSWYQQTPGQGLQFLFEYFSETQRNKGNFPGRFSGRQFSNSRSEMNVSTLELGDSALYLCASSPRTSGRFSNEQFFGPGTRLTVL.

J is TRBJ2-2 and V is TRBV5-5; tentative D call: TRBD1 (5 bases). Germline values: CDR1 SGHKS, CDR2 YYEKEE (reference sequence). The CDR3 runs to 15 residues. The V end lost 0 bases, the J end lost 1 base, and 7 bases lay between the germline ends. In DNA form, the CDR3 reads TGTGCCAGCAGCTTGGAGGGGTGGAACACCGGGGAGCTGTTTTTT. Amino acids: CASSLEGWNTGELFF.

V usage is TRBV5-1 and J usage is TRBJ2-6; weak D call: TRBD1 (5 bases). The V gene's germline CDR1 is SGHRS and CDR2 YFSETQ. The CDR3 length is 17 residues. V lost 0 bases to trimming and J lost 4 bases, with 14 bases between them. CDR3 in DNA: TGCGCCAGCAGCTTGGAGGGCGTGGGGCCCGGGGCCAACGTCCTGACTTTC. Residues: CASSLEGVGPGANVLTF.

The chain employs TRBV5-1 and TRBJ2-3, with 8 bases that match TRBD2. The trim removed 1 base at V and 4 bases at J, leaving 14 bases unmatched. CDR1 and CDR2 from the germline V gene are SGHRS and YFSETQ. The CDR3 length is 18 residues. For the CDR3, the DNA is TGCGCCAGCAGCTTGATCGGGCTAGCGGGCCCGTGGCCAGATACGCAGTATTTT. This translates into CASSLIGLAGPWPDTQYF.

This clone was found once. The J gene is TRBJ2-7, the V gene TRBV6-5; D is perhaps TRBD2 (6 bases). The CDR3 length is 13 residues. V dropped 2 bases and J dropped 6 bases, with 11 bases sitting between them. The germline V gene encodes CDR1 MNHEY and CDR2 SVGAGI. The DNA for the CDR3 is TGTGCCAGCAGTTACCGCCTAGCGTTCGAGCAGTACTTC. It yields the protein CASSYRLAFEQYF.